The next 10 T cell receptor beta chains were all read from a single sample in a study of siplizumab effects on memory and regulatory T cells. Some clones are missing from TCRdb's copy, which holds only in-frame ones; the method was immunoSEQ multiplex PCR. The sample has roughly 56,000 clones, more than 80% seen once. Sample: CD8+ T cells sorted from blood. The receptors here all came from a human donor in good health.

This clone was observed a single time. The chain links TRBV27 to TRBJ2-1, with 7 bases aligning to TRBD1. With 6 bases clipped from V and 5 bases from J, the junction kept 4 bases outside the gene matches. Germline CDR1 and CDR2: MNHEY and SMNVEV (reference sequence). This CDR3 spans 13 amino acids. The CDR3 nucleotides are TGTGCCAGCAGCAGAGGGACAGACAATGAGCAGTTCTTC. It encodes CASSRGTDNEQFF.

This clone has a handful of counts. The gene calls are TRBV14 and TRBJ2-5; the match to TRBD2 covers 10 bases. The V segment lost 0 bases and the J segment 5 bases; nucleotides outside the gene matches: 3. This CDR3 has 15 residues. CDR1 SGHDN and CDR2 FVKESK come from the germline V gene. CDR3 DNA: TGTGCCAGCAGCCAAGATCTAGCGGGAGTGGAGACCCAGTACTTC. This sequence encodes CASSQDLAGVETQYF.

The V gene is TRBV6-5, the J gene TRBJ1-3; D unclear. V lost 6 bases to trimming and J lost 2 bases, with 11 bases between them. Germline V CDR1 and CDR2: MNHEY, SVGAGI. CDR3 length equals 14 residues. CDR3 DNA: TGTGCCAGCAGACCTGACACGACTGGAAACACCATATATTTT. It translates to CASRPDTTGNTIYF.

V and J are TRBV6-5 and TRBJ1-1, with unresolved D. The CDR3 totals 12 residues. V was clipped by 6 bases and J by 1 base, with 6 bases between them. The germline V gene has CDR1 MNHEY and CDR2 SVGAGI. CDR3 amino acids: CASSGSNTEAFF. CDR3 nucleotides: TGTGCCAGCAGCGGTTCGAACACTGAAGCTTTCTTT.

This clone has just one count. The chain is built from TRBV9 and TRBJ1-2; D is unresolved. V lost 2 bases and J 8 bases, leaving 10 bases between the germline ends. Germline V CDR1 and CDR2: SGDLS, YYNGEE. The CDR3 runs to 12 residues. Here the CDR3 DNA reads TGTGCCAGCAGCGTCGGTGGCATAGGCTACACCTTC. As protein: CASSVGGIGYTF.

CDR3 protein: CASRKTGVTGELFF. CDR3 DNA: TGTGCCAGCAGAAAGACAGGGGTAACCGGGGAGCTGTTTTTT. J is TRBJ2-2 and V is TRBV28; 8 nucleotides agree with TRBD1. The V and J ends lost 6 bases and 5 bases, in that order; junction bases with no gene match: 5. Germline values: CDR1 MDHEN, CDR2 SYDVKM. The CDR3 extends over 14 amino acids.

In DNA form, the CDR3 reads TGTGCCGTGGGGAGGGTCGGGGAGCTGTTTTTT. Protein sequence: CAVGRVGELFF. V is TRBV19 and J is TRBJ2-2; 7 bases align to TRBD2. The CDR3 length is 11 residues. The junction had 4 bases not matched to a gene; V was cut back by 11 bases and J by 7 bases. Germline CDR1 is LNHDA and CDR2 is SQIVND (reference sequence).

Comments on this clone: One base separates it from a far larger clone, so it is likely a read error. The chain joins TRBV7-7 to TRBJ2-7, with TRBD2 matching over 7 bases. The CDR3 spans 14 residues. CDR1 SSHAT and CDR2 FNYEAQ come from the germline V gene (reference sequence). The CDR3 bases are TGTGCTAGCAGTCCGCTGGGGAGGGAGGGTGAGCAGTACTTC. Protein sequence: CASSPLGREGEQYF.

Points on this clone: The junction and the germline gene differ at one end; a read error may be behind it. J is TRBJ2-1 and V is TRBV7-2, with TRBD2 matching over 7 bases. This CDR3 spans 14 amino acids. Germline values: CDR1 SGHTA, CDR2 FQGNSA. The CDR3 here is CASSPLGREGEQFF. CDR3 DNA sequence: TGTGCTAGCAGTCCGCTGGGGAGGGAGGGTGAGCAGTTCTTC.

V usage is TRBV18 and J usage is TRBJ2-3; D is unclear. Trimming removed 3 bases from V and 0 bases from J, with 19 bases in between. The germline CDR1 and CDR2 sequences are KGHSH and LQKENI. The CDR3 sequence is 18 residues long. CDR3 bases: TGTGCCAGCTCACCTCCGATGACTCACAGCTTTAGCACAGATACGCAGTATTTT. It encodes CASSPPMTHSFSTDTQYF.